The 14 T cell receptor beta chains given below trace back to one sample, sequenced in a study of tumor-infiltrating lymphocytes in primary liver carcinoma. Reverse transcription of roughly 480 ng total RNA with a constant-region primer produced TCR beta cDNA. ARM-PCR, slightly modified, supplied the TCR beta libraries through three nested multiplex PCR rounds. Investigators reported that the first two PCR rounds, at roughly 10 cycles each, used TRBV1-TRBV30 forward primers with a C-beta reverse primer. TCRdb analysed the multiplex PCR reads with MiXCR anew, one entry per CDR3 protein. The table has approximately 210,000 distinct CDR3 sequences, 65% seen once; the top ten hold 6% to 8.5%. Germline DNA was also extracted, with blood RNA taken from unsorted whole blood. The specimen was peripheral blood. The receptors stem from a woman aged 55-70 years with primary liver carcinoma and hepatitis B virus infection.

Only one count was recorded for this clonotype. The rearrangement links TRBV11-2 to TRBJ1-1; D ambiguous. The CDR3 has 12 amino acids. The V gene's germline CDR1 is SGHAT and CDR2 FQNNGV. The V end was cut by 5 bases, the J end by 1 base, with 5 bases between. Here the CDR3 DNA reads TGTGCCAGCAGCCCGGCGAACACTGAAGCTTTCTTT. Residues: CASSPANTEAFF.

Points on this clonotype: This may be a read error, as it is one base from a much larger clone. The genes are TRBV28 and TRBJ2-2, with D possibly matching TRBD2 (5 bases). V shed 7 bases and J shed 6 bases, with 12 bases lying between them. The V gene's germline CDR1 is MDHEN and CDR2 SYDVKM. This CDR3 has 13 residues. The CDR3 DNA sequence: TGTGCCAGCACCCCAACGGGGTCCGGGGAGCTGTTTTTT. Encoded protein: CASTPTGSGELFF.

Points on this clonotype: It is likely a read error, because the conserved phenylalanine at the end of the CDR3 is missing. The rearrangement uses TRBV5-1 and TRBJ2-1, with D tentatively TRBD2 (6 bases). The CDR3 contains 15 residues. Trimming removed 2 bases from V and 2 bases from J, with 11 bases in between. Germline V gene data show CDR1 as SGHRS and CDR2 as YFSETQ. For the CDR3, the DNA is TGCGCCAGCAGCTTAGACGGGAGCACCTACAATGAGCAGTTCATC. Protein sequence: CASSLDGSTYNEQFI.

J is TRBJ2-3 and V is TRBV11-2; D may be TRBD1 or TRBD2 (5 bases each). In germline, CDR1 is SGHAT, CDR2 FQNNGV. This CDR3 region has 17 residues. CDR3 protein: CSSSPTTGTYNTDTQYF. CDR3 in DNA: TGTAGCAGCAGCCCAACCACCGGGACCTATAACACAGATACGCAGTATTTT.

The chain employs TRBV4-1 and TRBJ1-1; D remains ambiguous. The germline V gene has CDR1 MGHRA and CDR2 YSYEKL. V dropped 4 bases and J dropped 5 bases, with 14 bases sitting between them. This CDR3 is 14 amino acids long. CDR3 residues: CASSPIGRRTEAFF. CDR3 bases: TGCGCCAGCAGCCCAATAGGGCGTAGGACTGAAGCTTTCTTT.

This chain links TRBV11-2 with TRBJ2-3; 8 nucleotides agree with TRBD1. The germline V gene encodes CDR1 SGHAT and CDR2 FQNNGV. V trimming: 7 bases; J trimming: 6 bases; junction bases outside the gene matches: 6. This CDR3 is 13 amino acids long. The CDR3 sequence: CASNTGGPDTQYF. CDR3 DNA: TGTGCCAGCAACACAGGGGGGCCGGATACGCAGTATTTT.

Turning to this clonotype: Possible read error: a much larger clone is one base away. This rearrangement joins TRBV12-3 or TRBV12-4 to TRBJ2-7; perhaps D is TRBD1 or TRBD2 (5 bases each). V lost 5 bases to trimming and J lost 2 bases, with 10 bases between them. The CDR3 is 13 residues long. The CDR3 here is CASSAGATYEQYF. As DNA, the CDR3 is TGTGCCAGCAGTGCCGGGGCCACCTACGAGCAGTACTTC.

Concerning this clonotype itself: Just one base apart from a much larger clone, this may be a read error. V gene TRBV6-2 or TRBV6-3 combines with J gene TRBJ1-1, with unresolved D. The V gene's germline CDR1 is MNHEY and CDR2 SVGEGT. This CDR3 is 12 amino acids long. With 11 bases removed from V and 1 base from J, the gap between germline ends came to 11 bases. The CDR3 protein is CAGLRQNTEAFF. CDR3 DNA sequence: TGTGCCGGCCTCCGGCAGAACACTGAAGCTTTCTTT.

With respect to this clonotype: This may be a read error: a much more frequent sequence differs by one nucleotide. The chain combines TRBV5-5 with TRBJ2-1; weak D call: TRBD2 (7 bases). This CDR3 comprises 16 residues. The germline V gene has CDR1 SGHKS and CDR2 YYEKEE (reference sequence). This CDR3 is CASSFGGLNGINEQLF. The CDR3 DNA is TGTGCCAGCAGCTTCGGGGGGCTTAACGGGATCAATGAGCAGCTCTTC.

On this clonotype itself: A read error is possible here, since a much larger clone lies one base away. This rearrangement joins TRBV12-3 or TRBV12-4 to TRBJ1-2; the match to TRBD1 covers 11 bases. CDR3 size: 15 residues. The CDR3 region has the DNA TGTGCCAGCAGCAAGGGGGACAGGGGGAACTATGGCTGCACCTTC. This encodes CASSKGDRGNYGCTF.

As regards this clonotype: No conserved phenylalanine or tryptophan ends this CDR3, so it is likely a read error. The gene calls are TRBV12-3 or TRBV12-4 and TRBJ2-7; D ambiguous. The CDR3 contains 15 residues. The ends were cut back, 6 bases at V and 0 bases at J, with 15 bases in the middle. This CDR3 is CASSPSPESSYEQYL. Written as DNA, the CDR3 is TGTGCCAGCAGCCCCTCACCGGAGAGCTCCTACGAGCAGTACTTG.

The chain links TRBV5-4 to TRBJ2-5; the match to TRBD2 covers 15 bases. J lost 3 bases, V lost 4 bases, and 4 bases had no gene match. The CDR3 has 16 residues. CDR1 and CDR2 from the germline V gene are SGHNT and YYREEE (reference sequence). The CDR3 coding sequence is TGTGCCAGCAGCCCCGGACTAGCGGGAGGGAAAGAGACCCAGTACTTC. Translation: CASSPGLAGGKETQYF.

In this sample, this clonotype turned up a few times. The V gene is TRBV6-5, the J gene TRBJ2-5, with 8 bases fitting TRBD2. The V gene end was trimmed by 5 bases and the J gene end by 1 base; junction bases not matched to a gene: 15. Looked up from germline, CDR1 is MNHEY and CDR2 is SVGAGI. The CDR3 has 18 residues. The CDR3 sequence: CASSALRSGLGGQETQYF. The CDR3 region has the DNA TGTGCCAGCAGTGCCCTGCGTTCGGGACTAGGCGGCCAAGAGACCCAGTACTTC.

Of note for this clonotype: It may be a read error: a sequence one base away is much more abundant. This chain uses TRBV6-9 with TRBJ2-5; 8 bases are shared with TRBD1. With 7 bases clipped from V and 4 bases from J, the junction kept 14 bases outside the gene matches. The CDR3 spans 16 residues. CDR1 is MNHGY and CDR2 is SVAAGI in the germline V gene. The CDR3 region is CASNIGQGALLETQYF. The CDR3 region has the DNA TGTGCCAGCAATATTGGACAGGGAGCGCTGTTAGAGACCCAGTACTTC.